This TCR beta chain was sequenced during a study of vaccination and CD4 T cells after COVID-19. The treatment denotes: approximately 10-day PBMC culture with coronavirus spike peptide pools or control peptides (ViraFEST assay). This clonotype was counted a few times. The antigen is undetermined. There are 13 residues in the CDR3. V lost 2 bases and J lost 4; bases outside the gene matches: 1. Germline V gene sequence: CDR1 SGHNT, CDR2 YENEEA. Sequence data for DNA of cultured CD4+ T cells were generated by the Oncomine TCR Beta short-read assay. One entry per CDR3 protein results from TCRdb running MiXCR on the PCR reads. The table has some 14,000 distinct CDR3 sequences, 74% seen once.

Sequenced: CD4+ T cells from blood, cultured in vitro. The sequence derives from a human donor who had recovered from COVID-19. This sequence joins TRBV11-3 and TRBJ1-1; 7 nucleotides align to TRBD1. CDR3: CASSLTGVTEAFF. The CDR3 DNA follows: TGTGCCAGCAGCTTAACAGGGGTCACTGAAGCTTTCTTT. Using reference TRBV11-3 and TRBJ1-1 for the parts outside the CDR3, the full variable domain is EAGVVQSPRYKIIEKKQPVAFWCNPISGHNTLYWYLQNLGQGPELLIRYENEEAVDDSQLPKDRFSAERLKGVDSTLKIQPAELGDSAVYLCASSLTGVTEAFFGQGTRLTVV.